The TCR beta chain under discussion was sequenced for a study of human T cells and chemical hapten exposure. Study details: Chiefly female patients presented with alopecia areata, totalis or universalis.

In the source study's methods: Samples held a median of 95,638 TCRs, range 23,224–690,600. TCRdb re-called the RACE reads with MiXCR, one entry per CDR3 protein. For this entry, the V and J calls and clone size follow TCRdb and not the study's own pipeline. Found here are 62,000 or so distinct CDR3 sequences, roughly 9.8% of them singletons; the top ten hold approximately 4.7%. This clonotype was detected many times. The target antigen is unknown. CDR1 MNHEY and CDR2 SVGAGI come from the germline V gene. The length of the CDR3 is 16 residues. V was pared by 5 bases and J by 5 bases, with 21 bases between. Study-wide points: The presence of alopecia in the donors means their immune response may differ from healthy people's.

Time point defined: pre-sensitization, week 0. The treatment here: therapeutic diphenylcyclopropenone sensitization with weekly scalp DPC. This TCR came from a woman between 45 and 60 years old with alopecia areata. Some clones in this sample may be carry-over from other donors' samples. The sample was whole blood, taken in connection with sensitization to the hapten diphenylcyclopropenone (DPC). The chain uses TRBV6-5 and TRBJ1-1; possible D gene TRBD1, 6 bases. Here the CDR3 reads CASSSAGGGGGTEAFF. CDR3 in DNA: TGTGCCAGCAGTAGCGCGGGAGGAGGGGGAGGGACTGAAGCTTTCTTT.